Following are 31 T cell receptor beta chains from one sample sequenced in a study of T-cell memory formation after mild COVID-19. TCRdb fed the 5' RACE reads into MiXCR, producing one record per CDR3 protein. This table has about 16,000 distinct CDR3 sequences, approximately 23% appearing once. The source material was PBMCs or a T cell subset sorted from them (not recorded which). These receptors were collected from a man between 18 and 35 years old who had mild COVID-19 (a few samples of this study predate the infection). Cell type and time point are not known.

The table lists this clonotype with many counts. The chain joins TRBV5-1 to TRBJ2-7; D not certain. V lost 0 bases to trimming and J lost 5 bases, with 15 bases between them. From germline, CDR1 is SGHRS and CDR2 YFSETQ. CDR3 length equals 15 residues. The CDR3 loop reads CASSLGHAPSDEQYV. Written as DNA, the CDR3 is TGCGCCAGCAGCTTGGGGCACGCGCCCAGCGACGAGCAGTACGTC.

This clonotype showed up many times. The chain employs TRBV19 and TRBJ2-2; TRBD2 is a possible D gene (5 bases). Germline CDR1 and CDR2: LNHDA and SQIVND (reference sequence). The CDR3 sequence is 15 residues long. Trimming stripped 6 bases from V and 5 bases from J, with 16 bases between. The CDR3 sequence: CASRDFGWETGELFF. CDR3 nucleotide sequence: TGTGCCAGTAGGGACTTCGGCTGGGAGACCGGGGAGCTGTTTTTT.

This clonotype turned up a few times. The chain uses TRBV27 and TRBJ1-5; TRBD1 is a possible D gene (5 bases). V dropped 0 bases and J dropped 8 bases, with 11 bases sitting between them. This CDR3 spans 14 amino acids. Germline-derived CDR1 and CDR2 are MNHEY and SMNVEV (reference sequence). Written as DNA, the CDR3 is TGTGCCAGCAGTTTATCTCGGGGCCTAAAGCCCCAGCATTTT. This gives the protein CASSLSRGLKPQHF.

This clonotype showed up many times. This sequence joins TRBV12-3 or TRBV12-4 and TRBJ2-3; maybe TRBD2 (6 bases). Trimming stripped 8 bases from V and 2 bases from J, with 11 bases between. The CDR3 is made up of 13 amino acids. This CDR3 is CASLAGLTDTQYF. The CDR3 nucleotides read TGTGCCAGCTTGGCGGGGCTCACAGATACGCAGTATTTT.

This clonotype was seen repeatedly, ten times or more. This chain links TRBV11-2 with TRBJ2-5; D is possibly TRBD2 (6 bases). The CDR3 runs 16 residues. V was cut by 3 bases and J by 0 bases, with 14 bases left in between. The germline CDR1 and CDR2 sequences are SGHAT and FQNNGV. The CDR3 nucleotides read TGTGCCAGCAGCTTTCATAGCGGCGCATACCAAGAGACCCAGTACTTC. Amino acids: CASSFHSGAYQETQYF.

This clonotype was seen ten or more times. The V gene is TRBV3-1, the J gene TRBJ1-2; D is unclear. The germline V and J ends were trimmed by 1 base and 4 bases, with 10 bases remaining between them. The germline V gene has CDR1 LGHDT and CDR2 YNNKEL (reference sequence). The CDR3 is made up of 14 amino acids. The CDR3 region is CASSQASRAYGYTF. The CDR3 DNA sequence: TGTGCCAGCAGCCAAGCGTCGAGGGCCTATGGCTACACCTTC.

This rearrangement joins TRBV7-9 to TRBJ2-1; no firm D call. The V end was cut by 4 bases, the J end by 0 bases, with 13 bases between. Looked up from germline, CDR1 is SEHNR and CDR2 is FQNEAQ (reference sequence). The CDR3 has 16 amino acids. The CDR3 spells CASSSRTKSSYNEQFF. Written as DNA, the CDR3 is TGTGCCAGCAGCTCCCGAACTAAAAGCTCCTACAATGAGCAGTTCTTC.

The chain combines TRBV5-1 with TRBJ2-7, with D unresolved. Trimming left V 2 bases short and J 0 bases short, with 12 bases between. Germline loops: CDR1 SGHRS, CDR2 YFSETQ. The CDR3 extends over 15 amino acids. The CDR3 nucleotides read TGCGCCAGCAGCTTCGGCGGATGGAGCTCCTACGAGCAGTACTTC. Translation: CASSFGGWSSYEQYF. The complete variable domain, with remaining parts taken from reference TRBV5-1 and TRBJ2-7, reads KAGVTQTPRYLIKTRGQQVTLSCSPISGHRSVSWYQQTPGQGLQFLFEYFSETQRNKGNFPGRFSGRQFSNSRSEMNVSTLELGDSALYLCASSFGGWSSYEQYFGPGTRLTVT.

The chain recombines TRBV7-2 with TRBJ1-1, with 9 bases matching TRBD1. The J segment lost 1 base and the V segment lost 5 bases, leaving 8 bases of the junction unmatched. The CDR3 is 16 residues long. From germline, CDR1 is SGHTA and CDR2 FQGNSA. The CDR3 sequence: CASSTGTGSWNTEAFF. The CDR3, as DNA: TGTGCCAGCAGCACCGGGACAGGGTCCTGGAACACTGAAGCTTTCTTT. The whole variable domain, filled in from reference TRBV7-2 and TRBJ1-1, reads GAGVSQSPSNKVTEKGKDVELRCDPISGHTALYWYRQSLGQGLEFLIYFQGNSAPDKSGLPSDRFSAERTGGSVSTLTIQRTQQEDSAVYLCASSTGTGSWNTEAFFGQGTRLTVV.

This clonotype has ten or more counts. CDR3 DNA sequence: TGTGCCAGCAGCTTGTTCGGGGGCAAAGATACGCAGTATTTT. Amino acid sequence: CASSLFGGKDTQYF. The V and J genes are TRBV5-4 and TRBJ2-3, with D perhaps being TRBD1 or TRBD2 (6 bases each). Germline V gives CDR1 SGHNT, CDR2 YYREEE (reference sequence). The CDR3 runs 14 residues. V was trimmed by 1 base and J by 5 bases, leaving 11 bases between them.

V and J are TRBV6-5 and TRBJ2-1; D may correspond to TRBD1 or TRBD2 (5 bases each). CDR1 is MNHEY, CDR2 SVGAGI, per germline. The germline V and J ends were trimmed by 6 bases and 0 bases, with 15 bases remaining between them. The CDR3 covers 16 residues. The CDR3 reads CASRSGTVSSYNEQFF. CDR3 nucleotide sequence: TGTGCCAGCAGGTCCGGGACGGTAAGCTCCTACAATGAGCAGTTCTTC.

This clonotype occurred many times. CDR3 sequence reads: CASSYVAGAQETQYF. In DNA, the CDR3 is TGCGCCAGCAGTTATGTAGCGGGGGCTCAAGAGACCCAGTACTTC. This rearrangement joins TRBV10-2 to TRBJ2-5; 9 bases line up with TRBD2. The ends lost 5 bases at V and 2 bases at J; junction bases unmatched: 6. The CDR3 extends over 15 amino acids. The germline gives CDR1 WSHSY, CDR2 SAAADI.

This clonotype was seen repeatedly, ten times or more. J is TRBJ1-1 and V is TRBV4-1; TRBD1 matches 7 bases. The CDR3 length is 15 residues. CDR1 MGHRA and CDR2 YSYEKL come from the germline V gene. V dropped 5 bases and J dropped 1; count of bases not matched to a gene: 7. The CDR3 here is CASSALTGTNTEAFF. In nucleotides, the CDR3 is TGCGCCAGCAGCGCCTTGACAGGGACGAACACTGAAGCTTTCTTT.

This clonotype was counted ten times or more. CDR3 DNA sequence: TGCGCCAGCAGCACACAGGTCGCCTACGAGCAGTACTTC. It encodes CASSTQVAYEQYF. The V gene is TRBV4-3, the J gene TRBJ2-7, with D possibly being TRBD1 (5 bases). The CDR3 has 13 amino acids. With 5 bases removed from V and 2 bases from J, the gap between germline ends came to 10 bases. CDR1 and CDR2 (germline): LGHNA, YSLEER.

This clonotype was found a few times. The V call is TRBV7-3, the J call TRBJ2-1; 11 bases line up with TRBD2. The CDR3 covers 18 residues. V lost 3 bases to trimming and J lost 0 bases; unmatched junction nucleotides: 7. Germline V CDR1 and CDR2: SGHTA, FQGTGA. CDR3 loop: CASSFLAGGPLSYNEQFF. The DNA of the CDR3 is TGTGCCAGCAGCTTTCTAGCGGGGGGCCCCCTCTCCTACAATGAGCAGTTCTTC.

On this clonotype itself: One junction end disagrees with the germline gene, perhaps due to a read error. The chain uses TRBV7-2 and TRBJ1-2, with a weak D call TRBD1 (6 bases). Per the germline V gene, CDR1 is SGHTA and CDR2 is FQGNSA. CDR3 length: 15 residues. Here the CDR3 reads CARSSRDKPFYGYTF. The CDR3 region has the DNA TGTGCCAGAAGCTCCCGGGACAAACCCTTCTATGGCTACACCTTC.

This clonotype has a count of ten or more. The V gene is TRBV12-3 or TRBV12-4, the J gene TRBJ2-7, with TRBD1 as a possible D gene (8 bases). There are 15 residues in the CDR3. The V end was cut by 1 base, the J end by 6 bases, with 16 bases between. CDR3 region: CASSLVTGGGGEQYF. The CDR3 DNA is TGTGCCAGCAGTTTAGTAACAGGGGGAGGGGGCGAGCAGTACTTC.

This clonotype was recorded at least ten times. The chain recombines TRBV9 with TRBJ2-5; D is uncertain. CDR1 and CDR2 from the germline V gene are SGDLS and YYNGEE. This CDR3 has 14 amino acids. V lost 6 bases, J lost 3 bases, and 15 bases lay in between. The CDR3 nucleotides read TGTGCCAGCAAGGCGGAACCTGGGGAAGAGACCCAGTACTTC. Its protein product is CASKAEPGEETQYF.

The J gene is TRBJ2-1, the V gene TRBV2; D possibly matches TRBD1 or TRBD2 (6 bases each). Germline CDR1 SNHLY, CDR2 FYNNEI. The CDR3 extends over 13 amino acids. The V gene lost 8 bases and the J gene lost 10 bases, with 18 bases spanning the gap. Written as DNA, the CDR3 is TGTGCCAGCGGGCCGGAGGGGGTGAGGGAGCAGTTCTTC. This gives the protein CASGPEGVREQFF.

This clonotype was detected many times. CDR3 amino acids: CASSEVPGWDTQYF. CDR3 in DNA: TGTGCCAGCAGTGAAGTGCCAGGATGGGATACGCAGTATTTT. This chain links TRBV2 with TRBJ2-3, with D hard to call. Trimming removed 1 base from V and 6 bases from J, with 11 bases in between. Germline V gene sequence: CDR1 SNHLY, CDR2 FYNNEI. The CDR3 is 14 residues long.

V usage is TRBV29-1 and J usage is TRBJ1-1; D ambiguous. Trimming removed 4 bases at V and 11 bases at J, with 14 bases between. The CDR3 extends over 11 amino acids. Germline V gives CDR1 SQVTM, CDR2 ANQGSEA. The CDR3 spells CSVVVLGRAFF. Here the CDR3 DNA reads TGCAGCGTTGTCGTACTCGGACGGGCTTTCTTT.

The CDR3 DNA reads as TGTGCCAGCAGCACGCTTGAGGACAGGGAACAAGAGACCCAGTACTTC. Protein sequence: CASSTLEDREQETQYF. The rearrangement uses TRBV3-1 and TRBJ2-5, with TRBD1 identical over 8 bases. The CDR3 extends over 16 amino acids. The germline V gene encodes CDR1 LGHDT and CDR2 YNNKEL (reference sequence). Losses at the gene ends were 5 bases for V and 2 bases for J; bases not matched to a gene: 10.

The sample holds many counts of this clonotype. The chain is built from TRBV11-2 and TRBJ1-2; D may be TRBD1 (6 bases). Trimming removed 5 bases from V and 4 bases from J, with 20 bases in between. The CDR3 consists of 16 residues. CDR1 is SGHAT, CDR2 FQNNGV, per germline. The CDR3: CASSSLGRGQLYGYTF. CDR3 nucleotides: TGTGCCAGCAGCAGCCTTGGACGTGGACAGCTCTATGGCTACACCTTC.

This clonotype was seen a few times. The J gene is TRBJ1-1, the V gene TRBV10-2, with D uncertain. V lost 2 bases and J lost 5, with 6 bases in between. The CDR3 has 12 residues. Germline V gives CDR1 WSHSY, CDR2 SAAADI. CDR3 amino acids: CASSETLTEAFF. The DNA for the CDR3 is TGCGCCAGCAGTGAGACCCTGACTGAAGCTTTCTTT.

This rearrangement joins TRBV6-5 to TRBJ1-2; D not resolved. This CDR3 spans 14 amino acids. Germline V gene sequence: CDR1 MNHEY, CDR2 SVGAGI. Trimming removed 0 bases from V and 2 bases from J, with 7 bases in between. CDR3 sequence (DNA): TGTGCCAGCAGTTACTCGGCGGTGAACTATGGCTACACCTTC. Translating gives CASSYSAVNYGYTF.

This clonotype was detected many times. J is TRBJ2-1 and V is TRBV6-4; TRBD2 agrees at 10 bases. This CDR3 comprises 15 residues. V gave up 0 bases and J gave up 7 bases; unmatched junction bases: 3. Germline values: CDR1 MRHNA, CDR2 SNTAGT. This chain's CDR3 is CASSDSAGGPNEQFF. The CDR3 DNA reads TGTGCCAGCAGTGACTCAGCGGGGGGGCCGAATGAGCAGTTCTTC.

This clonotype was counted ten times or more. The V and J genes are TRBV12-3 or TRBV12-4 and TRBJ2-3; D remains ambiguous. Trimming removed 4 bases from V and 6 bases from J, with 14 bases in between. CDR3 length: 14 amino acids. The CDR3: CASSWVLPPDTQYF. For the CDR3, the DNA is TGTGCCAGCAGTTGGGTCCTCCCCCCGGATACGCAGTATTTT.

This clonotype was observed at least ten times. This sequence joins TRBV4-2 and TRBJ2-3, with D possibly matching TRBD2 (6 bases). From germline, CDR1 is LGHNA and CDR2 YNFKEQ. Trimming took off 6 bases at V and 0 bases at J, with 16 bases between the two ends. The CDR3 consists of 16 residues. In nucleotides, the CDR3 is TGTGCCAGCAGTCAAAACGCCGGGAGTAGCACAGATACGCAGTATTTT. Encoded protein: CASSQNAGSSTDTQYF.

This clonotype was counted a few times. For the CDR3, the DNA is TGTGCCACCAGCAGACTACAGGGGTACGACACTGAAGCTTTCTTT. It is translated as CATSRLQGYDTEAFF. The genes are TRBV15 and TRBJ1-1, with 7 bases lining up with TRBD1. Germline V CDR1 and CDR2: LNHNV, YYDKDF (reference sequence). Trimming at V came to 2 bases and at J to 3 bases, leaving 6 bases not matched to a gene. This CDR3 is 15 amino acids long.

This clonotype appeared many times. The rearrangement joins TRBV20-1 to TRBJ2-7; TRBD1 might be the D (6 bases). The CDR3 spans 13 residues. The germline V gene encodes CDR1 DFQATT and CDR2 SNEGSKA (reference sequence). With 2 bases removed from V and 4 bases from J, the gap between germline ends came to 12 bases. CDR3: CSARLGHSYEQYF. For the CDR3, the DNA is TGCAGTGCTAGATTGGGACATTCATACGAGCAGTACTTC.

By share, this clonotype ranks as medium-sized. V is TRBV9 and J is TRBJ2-1, with a tentative D call TRBD2 (5 bases). The CDR3 consists of 14 residues. Per germline, CDR1 SGDLS and CDR2 YYNGEE. V lost 6 bases to trimming and J lost 4 bases, with 14 bases between them. In DNA form, the CDR3 reads TGTGCCAGCACCCCAGGCGGGCGATACAATGAGCAGTTCTTC. Residues: CASTPGGRYNEQFF.